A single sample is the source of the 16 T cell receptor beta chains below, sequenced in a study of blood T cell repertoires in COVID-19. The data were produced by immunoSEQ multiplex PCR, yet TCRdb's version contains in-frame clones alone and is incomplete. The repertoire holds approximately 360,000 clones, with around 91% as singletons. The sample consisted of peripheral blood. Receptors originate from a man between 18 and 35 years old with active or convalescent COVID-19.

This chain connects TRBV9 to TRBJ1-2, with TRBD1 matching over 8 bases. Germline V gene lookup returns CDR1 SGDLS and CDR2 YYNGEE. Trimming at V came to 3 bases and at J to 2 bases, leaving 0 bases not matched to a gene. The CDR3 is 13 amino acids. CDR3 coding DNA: TGTGCCAGCAGCGACAGGGGGAACTATGGCTACACCTTC. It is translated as CASSDRGNYGYTF.

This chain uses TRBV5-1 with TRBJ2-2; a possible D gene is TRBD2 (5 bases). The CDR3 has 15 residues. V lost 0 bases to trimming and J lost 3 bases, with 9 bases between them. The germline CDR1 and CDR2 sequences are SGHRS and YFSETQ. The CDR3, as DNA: TGCGCCAGCAGCTTGGCCGGGGTGCACACCGGGGAGCTGTTTTTT. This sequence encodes CASSLAGVHTGELFF.

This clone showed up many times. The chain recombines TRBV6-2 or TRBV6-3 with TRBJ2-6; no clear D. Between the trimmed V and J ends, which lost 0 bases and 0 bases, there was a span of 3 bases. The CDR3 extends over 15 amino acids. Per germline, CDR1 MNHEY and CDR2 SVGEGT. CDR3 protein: CASSYSSSGANVLTF. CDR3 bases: TGTGCCAGCAGTTACTCGAGCTCTGGGGCCAACGTCCTGACTTTC.

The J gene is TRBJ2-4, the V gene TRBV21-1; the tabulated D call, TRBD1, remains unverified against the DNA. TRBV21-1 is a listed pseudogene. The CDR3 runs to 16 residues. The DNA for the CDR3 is TGTGCCAGCCGACGGCCCGCAGGGATTGCCAAAAACATTCAGTACTTC. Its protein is CASRRPAGIAKNIQYF.

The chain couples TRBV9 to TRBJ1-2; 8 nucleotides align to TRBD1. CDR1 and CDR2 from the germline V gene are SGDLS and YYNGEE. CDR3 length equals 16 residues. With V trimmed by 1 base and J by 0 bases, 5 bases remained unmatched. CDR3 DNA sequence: TGTGCCAGCAGCGTATCCCGGACAGGGCCTAACTATGGCTACACCTTC. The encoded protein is CASSVSRTGPNYGYTF.

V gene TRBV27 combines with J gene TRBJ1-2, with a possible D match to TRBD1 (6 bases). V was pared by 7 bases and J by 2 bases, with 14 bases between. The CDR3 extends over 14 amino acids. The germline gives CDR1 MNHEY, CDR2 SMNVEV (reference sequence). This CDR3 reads CASTTTGGNYGYTF. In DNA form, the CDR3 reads TGTGCCAGCACAACAACGGGGGGCAACTATGGCTACACCTTC.

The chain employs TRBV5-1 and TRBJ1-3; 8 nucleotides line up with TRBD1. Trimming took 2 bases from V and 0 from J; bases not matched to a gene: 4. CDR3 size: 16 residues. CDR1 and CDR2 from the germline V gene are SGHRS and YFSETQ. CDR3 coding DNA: TGCGCCAGCAGCTTACGGACAGGGAGCTCTGGAAACACCATATATTTT. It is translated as CASSLRTGSSGNTIYF.

This CDR3 reads CASSTELAGGLGTQYF. DNA of the CDR3: TGTGCCAGCAGTACCGAACTAGCGGGGGGCCTTGGGACCCAGTACTTC. The chain recombines TRBV27 with TRBJ2-5, with TRBD2 identical over 12 bases. From germline, CDR1 is MNHEY and CDR2 SMNVEV (reference sequence). The CDR3 loop spans 16 amino acids. V was pared by 5 bases and J by 7 bases, with 11 bases of the junction left unmatched.

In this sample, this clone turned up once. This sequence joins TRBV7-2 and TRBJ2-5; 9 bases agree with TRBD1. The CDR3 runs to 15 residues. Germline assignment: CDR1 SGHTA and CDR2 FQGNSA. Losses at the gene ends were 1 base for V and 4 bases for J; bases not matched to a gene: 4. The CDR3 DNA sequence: TGTGCCAGCAGCTTAGGGGGACAGGGTTCAGAGACCCAGTACTTC. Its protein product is CASSLGGQGSETQYF.

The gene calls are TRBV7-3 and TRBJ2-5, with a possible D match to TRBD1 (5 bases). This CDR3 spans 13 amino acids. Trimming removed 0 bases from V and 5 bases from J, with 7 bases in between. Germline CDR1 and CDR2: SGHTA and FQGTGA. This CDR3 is CASSLTYRETQYF. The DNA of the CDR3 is TGTGCCAGCAGCTTAACGTACAGGGAGACCCAGTACTTC.

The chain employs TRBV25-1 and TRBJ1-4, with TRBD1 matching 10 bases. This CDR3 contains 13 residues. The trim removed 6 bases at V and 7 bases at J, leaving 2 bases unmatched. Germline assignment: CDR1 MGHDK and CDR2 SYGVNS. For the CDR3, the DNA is TGTGCCAGCAGCCGGGACAGGGGTGAAAAACTGTTTTTT. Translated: CASSRDRGEKLFF. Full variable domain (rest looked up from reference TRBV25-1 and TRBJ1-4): EADIYQTPRYLVIGTGKKITLECSQTMGHDKMYWYQQDPGMELHLIHYSYGVNSTEKGDLSSESTVSRIRTEHFPLTLESARPSHTSQYLCASSRDRGEKLFFGSGTQLSVL.

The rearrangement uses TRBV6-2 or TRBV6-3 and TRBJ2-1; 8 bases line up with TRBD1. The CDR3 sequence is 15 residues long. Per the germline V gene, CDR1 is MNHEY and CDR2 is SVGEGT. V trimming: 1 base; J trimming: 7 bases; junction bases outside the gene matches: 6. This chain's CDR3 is CASSYFQGAKNEQFF. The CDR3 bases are TGTGCCAGCAGTTACTTTCAGGGGGCTAAAAATGAGCAGTTCTTC.

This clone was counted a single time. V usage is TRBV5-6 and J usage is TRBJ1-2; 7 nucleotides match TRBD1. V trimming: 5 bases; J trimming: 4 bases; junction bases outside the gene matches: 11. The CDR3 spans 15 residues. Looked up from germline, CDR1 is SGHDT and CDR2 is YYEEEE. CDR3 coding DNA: TGTGCCAGCAGATCCGCTCGGACAGGATCCTATGGCTACACCTTC. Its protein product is CASRSARTGSYGYTF.

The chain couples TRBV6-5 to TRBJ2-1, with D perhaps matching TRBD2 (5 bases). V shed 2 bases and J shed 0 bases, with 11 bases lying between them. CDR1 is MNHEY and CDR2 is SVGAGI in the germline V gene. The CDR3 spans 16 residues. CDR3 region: CASSYDGLSSYNEQFF. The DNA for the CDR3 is TGTGCCAGCAGTTACGACGGACTCAGCTCCTACAATGAGCAGTTCTTC.

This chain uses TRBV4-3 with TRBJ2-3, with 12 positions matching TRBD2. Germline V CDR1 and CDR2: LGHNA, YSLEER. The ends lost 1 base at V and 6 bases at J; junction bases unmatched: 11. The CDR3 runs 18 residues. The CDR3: CASSQATLTSGGTDTQYF. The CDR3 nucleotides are TGCGCCAGCAGCCAAGCCACCCTCACTAGCGGGGGGACGGATACGCAGTATTTT.

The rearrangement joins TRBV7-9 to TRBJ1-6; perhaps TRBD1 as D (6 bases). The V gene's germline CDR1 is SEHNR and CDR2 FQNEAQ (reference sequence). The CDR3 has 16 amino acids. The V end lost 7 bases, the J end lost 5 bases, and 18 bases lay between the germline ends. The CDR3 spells CASTPRGQKNNSPLHF. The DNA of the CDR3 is TGTGCCAGCACCCCTCGAGGACAGAAAAATAATTCACCCCTCCACTTT.